By its share, the clone carrying this TCR beta chain is large. Sorting of live CD3+CD8+TCRalphabeta+ cells by PD-1 and/or TIGIT gave four subsets. This specimen belongs to a study of circulating CD8 cells and anti-PD-1 response in melanoma. Study-level background: Non-responders showed stable or progressive disease; responders showed complete or partial response.

TCR libraries were prepared from roughly 15 ng of total RNA with the QIAseq Immune Repertoire TCR panel. TCRdb re-called the reads with MiXCR, one entry per CDR3 protein. The table has around 150 distinct CDR3 sequences, approximately 10% seen once. The CDR3 is 15 amino acids. Trimming removed 10 bases at V and 2 bases at J, with 21 bases between. The V gene's germline CDR1 is MNHEY and CDR2 SVGEGT. The source material was CD8+ T cells from PBMCs, sampled at baseline or after one month of anti-PD-1 therapy (not recorded which). The sequence came from a human donor with melanoma. The chain links TRBV6-2 or TRBV6-3 to TRBJ2-7; D may be TRBD1 (5 bases). In nucleotides, the CDR3 is TGTGCCACCTCACCCCCCTTGGACAAGCCCTACGAGCAGTACTTC. This gives the protein CATSPPLDKPYEQYF.